This T cell receptor (beta chain) was captured by sequencing in a study of blood T cell repertoires in COVID-19. Repertoires were generated with immunoSEQ multiplex PCR, while TCRdb's copy carries only in-frame clones and drops some. The sample includes 100,000 to 150,000 clones, 70% to 90% of them seen just once. Germline-derived CDR1 and CDR2 are SGHNT and YENEEA. Unmatched junction bases numbered 19, after V lost 5 bases and J lost 5 bases. The CDR3 covers 18 residues. The chain uses TRBV11-3 and TRBJ2-5; 8 bases fit TRBD1. Sequenced sample: PBMCs or T cells enriched from blood (not recorded which). The sequence was collected from a woman aged 45-60 years who had recovered from COVID-19. CDR3 in amino acids: CASSPWGWQGARLETQYF. In DNA, the CDR3 is TGTGCCAGCAGCCCATGGGGGTGGCAGGGGGCTCGTCTGGAGACCCAGTACTTC.